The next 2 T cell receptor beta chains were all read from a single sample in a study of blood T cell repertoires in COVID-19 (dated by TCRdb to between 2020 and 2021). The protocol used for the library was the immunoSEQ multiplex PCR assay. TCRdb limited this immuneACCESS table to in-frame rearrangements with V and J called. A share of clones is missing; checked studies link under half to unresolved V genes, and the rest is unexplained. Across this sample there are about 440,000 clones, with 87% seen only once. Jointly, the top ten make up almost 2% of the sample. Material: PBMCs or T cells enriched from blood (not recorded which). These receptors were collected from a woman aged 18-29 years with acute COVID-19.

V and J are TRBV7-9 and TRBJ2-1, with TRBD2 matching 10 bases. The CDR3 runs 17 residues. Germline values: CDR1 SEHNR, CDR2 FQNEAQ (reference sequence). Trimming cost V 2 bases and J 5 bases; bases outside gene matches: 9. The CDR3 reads CASSLTLGLAGDNEQFF. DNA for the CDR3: TGTGCCAGCAGCTTAACCCTGGGTCTAGCGGGGGACAATGAGCAGTTCTTC.

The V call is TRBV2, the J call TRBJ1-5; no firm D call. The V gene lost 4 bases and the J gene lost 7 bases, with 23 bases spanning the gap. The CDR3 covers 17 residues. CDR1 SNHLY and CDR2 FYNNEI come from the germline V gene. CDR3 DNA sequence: TGTGCCAGCAGTGGCCCCGCGGCGACCCGAATATTGCAGCCCCAGCATTTT. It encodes CASSGPAATRILQPQHF.